Listed here are 12 T cell receptor beta chains from one sample, sequenced in a study of brain T cells in children with intractable seizures. Libraries were prepared by immunoSEQ multiplex PCR; TCRdb keeps only in-frame clonotypes and omits some of them. The sample carries 100,000 to 120,000 clones, 94% recorded once. The sample here was peripheral blood, taken at surgery. The receptors derive from a boy under three years old with hemimegalencephaly and intractable seizures.

CDR3 in amino acids: CASSSGFDEQFF. The DNA for the CDR3 is TGTGCCAGCAGTTCTGGGTTCGATGAGCAGTTCTTC. The chain recombines TRBV6-6 with TRBJ2-1; unclear D gene. The V gene's germline CDR1 is MNHNY and CDR2 SVGAGI (reference sequence). The CDR3 is made up of 12 amino acids. V dropped 4 bases and J dropped 8 bases, with 9 bases sitting between them.

The CDR3 loop reads CASSHSLLAGGSYNEQFF. The DNA for the CDR3 is TGTGCCAGCAGCCATTCCCTACTAGCGGGAGGCTCCTACAATGAGCAGTTCTTC. The V and J genes are TRBV4-2 and TRBJ2-1; TRBD2 aligns across 12 bases. J was trimmed by 0 bases and V by 3 bases; bases with no gene match: 6. CDR1 and CDR2 from the germline V gene are LGHNA and YNFKEQ. This CDR3 region has 18 residues.

V is TRBV15 and J is TRBJ1-2; TRBD1 matches at 7 bases. The V gene's germline CDR1 is LNHNV and CDR2 YYDKDF (reference sequence). Germline trimming cut 3 bases from V and 3 bases from J; bases unmatched to any gene: 7. This CDR3 is built from 15 residues. CDR3 region: CATSSQGDGDYGYTF. The CDR3 DNA is TGTGCCACCAGCAGTCAGGGGGATGGGGACTATGGCTACACCTTC.

This clone was observed a single time. The chain joins TRBV19 to TRBJ1-6, with 12 bases matching TRBD1. Trimming at V came to 6 bases and at J to 9 bases, leaving 6 bases not matched to a gene. Germline CDR1 is LNHDA and CDR2 is SQIVND (reference sequence). This CDR3 spans 15 amino acids. The CDR3 region is CASSQGQGAGSPLHF. CDR3 DNA sequence: TGTGCCAGTAGCCAGGGACAGGGGGCGGGTTCACCCCTCCACTTT. Full variable domain (outside the CDR3, taken from reference TRBV19 and TRBJ1-6): DGGITQSPKYLFRKEGQNVTLSCEQNLNHDAMYWYRQDPGQGLRLIYYSQIVNDFQKGDIAEGYSVSREKKESFPLTVTSAQKNPTAFYLCASSQGQGAGSPLHFGNGTRLTVT.

V is TRBV5-4 and J is TRBJ1-1; tentatively, D is TRBD1 (5 bases). The CDR3 spans 14 residues. Germline loops: CDR1 SGHNT, CDR2 YYREEE (reference sequence). V was trimmed by 4 bases and J by 5 bases, leaving 15 bases between them. CDR3 in amino acids: CASSSYSGWTEAFF. In DNA, the CDR3 is TGTGCCAGCAGCAGTTACTCAGGGTGGACTGAAGCTTTCTTT.

The chain links TRBV7-2 to TRBJ2-7; 7 positions agree with TRBD2. The V gene's germline CDR1 is SGHTA and CDR2 FQGNSA. The V segment lost 1 base and the J segment 2 bases; nucleotides outside the gene matches: 5. The CDR3 is 15 amino acids. In DNA, the CDR3 is TGTGCCAGCAGCTTAGGGGCGGGAGCGACCTACGAGCAGTACTTC. This encodes CASSLGAGATYEQYF.

V usage is TRBV18 and J usage is TRBJ2-5, with D maybe TRBD1 (6 bases). CDR1 is KGHSH, CDR2 LQKENI, per germline. This CDR3 comprises 15 residues. The V gene lost 3 bases and the J gene lost 2 bases, with 13 bases spanning the gap. The CDR3 loop is CASSPWTASQETQYF. As DNA, the CDR3 is TGTGCCAGCTCACCGTGGACAGCCTCTCAAGAGACCCAGTACTTC.

The chain carries TRBV11-2 and TRBJ2-1, with unresolved D. The CDR3 sequence is 15 residues long. V was pared by 1 base and J by 3 bases, with 10 bases between. Germline CDR1 and CDR2: SGHAT and FQNNGV. Here the CDR3 DNA reads TGTGCCAGCAGCTTAGCGGCGGTTCACTACAATGAGCAGTTCTTC. Amino acids: CASSLAAVHYNEQFF.

The chain uses TRBV5-4 and TRBJ2-5; TRBD1 might be the D (6 bases). CDR1 and CDR2 (germline): SGHNT, YYREEE (reference sequence). Trimming shortened V by 0 bases and J by 0 bases, and 15 bases separated the two germline ends. CDR3 length: 17 amino acids. The CDR3 loop reads CASSLDGLAGDQETQYF. In nucleotides, the CDR3 is TGTGCCAGCAGCTTGGACGGTTTGGCAGGGGACCAAGAGACCCAGTACTTC.

The V gene is TRBV27, the J gene TRBJ2-2; D is unclear. CDR1 is MNHEY and CDR2 is SMNVEV in the germline V gene (reference sequence). The length of the CDR3 is 13 residues. Trimming left V 5 bases short and J 6 bases short, with 10 bases between. CDR3 coding DNA: TGTGCCAGCAGTCCCAGTGCGGCCGGGGAGCTGTTTTTT. This codes for CASSPSAAGELFF.

The chain joins TRBV6-6 to TRBJ2-4; D is perhaps TRBD1 or TRBD2 (6 bases each). This CDR3 is built from 15 residues. Trimming stripped 2 bases from V and 0 bases from J, with 8 bases between. Germline CDR1 MNHNY, CDR2 SVGAGI (reference sequence). CDR3 nucleotide sequence: TGTGCCAGCAGTTACGGGGGGCTAGCCAAAAACATTCAGTACTTC. As protein: CASSYGGLAKNIQYF.

The chain has TRBV9 and TRBJ1-2; D perhaps matches TRBD1 (6 bases). This CDR3 is built from 16 residues. The V gene lost 4 bases and the J gene lost 0 bases, with 16 bases spanning the gap. In germline, CDR1 is SGDLS, CDR2 YYNGEE. For the CDR3, the DNA is TGTGCCAGCAGCTCGAGGGGAACAGGGACTAACTATGGCTACACCTTC. Encoded protein: CASSSRGTGTNYGYTF.